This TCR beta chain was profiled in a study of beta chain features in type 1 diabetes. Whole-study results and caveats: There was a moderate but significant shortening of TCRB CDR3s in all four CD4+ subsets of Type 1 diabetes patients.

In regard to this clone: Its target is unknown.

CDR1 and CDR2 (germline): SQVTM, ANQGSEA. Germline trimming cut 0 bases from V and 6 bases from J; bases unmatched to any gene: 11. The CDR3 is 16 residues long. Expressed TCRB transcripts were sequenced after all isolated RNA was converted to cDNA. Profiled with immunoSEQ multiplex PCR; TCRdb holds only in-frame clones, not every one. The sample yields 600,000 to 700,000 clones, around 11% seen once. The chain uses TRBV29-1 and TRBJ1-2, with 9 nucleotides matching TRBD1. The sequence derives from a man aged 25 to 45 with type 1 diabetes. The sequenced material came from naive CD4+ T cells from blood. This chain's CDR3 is CSVEDFALQGADGYTF. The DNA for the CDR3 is TGCAGCGTTGAAGATTTCGCCTTACAGGGGGCGGATGGCTACACCTTC.